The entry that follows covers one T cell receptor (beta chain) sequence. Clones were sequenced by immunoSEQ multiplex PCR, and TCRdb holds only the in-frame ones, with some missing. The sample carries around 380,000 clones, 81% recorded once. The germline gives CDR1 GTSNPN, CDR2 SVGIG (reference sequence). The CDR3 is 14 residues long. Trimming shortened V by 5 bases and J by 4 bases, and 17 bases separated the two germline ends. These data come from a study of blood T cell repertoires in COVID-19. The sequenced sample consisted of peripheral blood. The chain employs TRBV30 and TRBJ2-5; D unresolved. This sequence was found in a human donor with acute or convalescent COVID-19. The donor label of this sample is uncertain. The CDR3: CAWRGDIPGETQYF. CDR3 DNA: TGTGCCTGGCGAGGAGACATTCCCGGAGAGACCCAGTACTTC.